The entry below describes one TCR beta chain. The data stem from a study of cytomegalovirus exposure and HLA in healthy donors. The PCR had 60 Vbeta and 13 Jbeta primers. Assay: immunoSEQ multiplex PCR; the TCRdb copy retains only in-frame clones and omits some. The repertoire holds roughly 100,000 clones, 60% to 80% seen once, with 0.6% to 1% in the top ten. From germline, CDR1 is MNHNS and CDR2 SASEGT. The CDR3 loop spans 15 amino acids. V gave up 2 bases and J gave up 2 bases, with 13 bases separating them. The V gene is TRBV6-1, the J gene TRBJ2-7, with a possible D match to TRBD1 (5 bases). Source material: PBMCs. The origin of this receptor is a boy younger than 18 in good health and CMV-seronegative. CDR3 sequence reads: CASSENHRSPYEQYF. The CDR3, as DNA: TGTGCCAGCAGTGAAAATCACAGGTCCCCCTACGAGCAGTACTTC.